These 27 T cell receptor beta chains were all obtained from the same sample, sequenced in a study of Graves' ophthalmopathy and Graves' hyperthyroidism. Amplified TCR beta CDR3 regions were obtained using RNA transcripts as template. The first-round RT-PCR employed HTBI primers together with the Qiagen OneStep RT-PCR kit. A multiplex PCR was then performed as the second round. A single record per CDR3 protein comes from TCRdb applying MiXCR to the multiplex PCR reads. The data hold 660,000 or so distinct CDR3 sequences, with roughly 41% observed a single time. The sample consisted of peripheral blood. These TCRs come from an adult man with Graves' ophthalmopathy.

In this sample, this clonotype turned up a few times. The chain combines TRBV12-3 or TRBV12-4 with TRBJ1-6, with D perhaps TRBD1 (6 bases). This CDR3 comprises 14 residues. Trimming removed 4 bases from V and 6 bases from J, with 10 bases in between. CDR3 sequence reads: CASSYRDINSPLHF. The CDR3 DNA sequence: TGTGCCAGCAGTTACCGGGACATTAATTCACCCCTCCACTTT.

The CDR3 protein is CASSSGGAPYTGELFF. For the CDR3, the DNA is TGTGCCAGCAGTTCCGGGGGCGCGCCCTACACCGGGGAGCTGTTTTTT. The rearrangement joins TRBV5-4 to TRBJ2-2, with D possibly being TRBD1 or TRBD2 (6 bases each). This CDR3 region has 16 residues. Germline CDR1 and CDR2: SGHNT and YYREEE (reference sequence). The V end lost 5 bases, the J end lost 3 bases, and 17 bases lay between the germline ends.

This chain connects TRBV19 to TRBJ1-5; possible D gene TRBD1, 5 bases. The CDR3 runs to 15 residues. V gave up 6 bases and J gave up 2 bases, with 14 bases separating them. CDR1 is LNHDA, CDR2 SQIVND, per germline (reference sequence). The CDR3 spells CASSLGHNGNQPQHF. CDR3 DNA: TGTGCCAGTAGCCTTGGACATAATGGCAATCAGCCCCAGCATTTT. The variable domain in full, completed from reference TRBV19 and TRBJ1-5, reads DGGITQSPKYLFRKEGQNVTLSCEQNLNHDAMYWYRQDPGQGLRLIYYSQIVNDFQKGDIAEGYSVSREKKESFPLTVTSAQKNPTAFYLCASSLGHNGNQPQHFGDGTRLSIL.

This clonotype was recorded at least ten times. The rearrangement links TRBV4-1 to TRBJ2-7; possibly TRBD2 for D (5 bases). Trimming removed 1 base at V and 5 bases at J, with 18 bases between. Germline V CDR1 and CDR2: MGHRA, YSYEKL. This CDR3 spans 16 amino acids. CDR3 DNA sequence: TGCGCCAGCAGCCAAGGAGGGCTCGGAGTGCCCCACGAGCAGTACTTC. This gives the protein CASSQGGLGVPHEQYF.

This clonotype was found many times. The CDR3 DNA follows: TGCGCCAGCAGCTTGGCCGGTGACAGGGGAGAGACCCAGTACTTC. This translates into CASSLAGDRGETQYF. V is TRBV5-1 and J is TRBJ2-5, with 8 bases aligning to TRBD1. Germline V gene sequence: CDR1 SGHRS, CDR2 YFSETQ. The CDR3 has 15 residues. After removal of 0 bases from V and 4 bases from J, the junction contained 5 bases not matched to a gene.

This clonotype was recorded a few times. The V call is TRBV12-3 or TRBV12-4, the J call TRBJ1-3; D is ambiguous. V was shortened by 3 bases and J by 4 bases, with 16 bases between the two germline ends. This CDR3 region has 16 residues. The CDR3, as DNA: TGTGCCAGCAGTTTCAGGCGTTTAGGGTCCGGAAACACCATATATTTT. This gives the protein CASSFRRLGSGNTIYF.

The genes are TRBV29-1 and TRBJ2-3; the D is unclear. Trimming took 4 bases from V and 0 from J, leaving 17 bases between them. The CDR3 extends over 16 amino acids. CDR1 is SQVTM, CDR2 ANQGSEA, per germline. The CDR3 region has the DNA TGCAGCGTTGGGGGTTTCTGGGTGAAAAGCACAGATACGCAGTATTTT. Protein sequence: CSVGGFWVKSTDTQYF.

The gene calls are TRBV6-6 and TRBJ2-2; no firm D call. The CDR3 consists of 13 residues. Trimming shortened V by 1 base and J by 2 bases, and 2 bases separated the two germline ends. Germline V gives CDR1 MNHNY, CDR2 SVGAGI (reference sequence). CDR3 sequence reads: CASSYFNTGELFF. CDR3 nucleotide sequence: TGTGCCAGCAGTTACTTTAACACCGGGGAGCTGTTTTTT.

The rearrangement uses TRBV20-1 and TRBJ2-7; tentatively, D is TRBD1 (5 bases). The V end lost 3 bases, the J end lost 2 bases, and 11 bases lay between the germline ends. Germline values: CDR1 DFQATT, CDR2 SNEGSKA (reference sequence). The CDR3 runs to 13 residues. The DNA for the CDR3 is TGCAGTGCTAGTAGGCAGGGCGCCTACGAGCAGTACTTC. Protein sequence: CSASRQGAYEQYF.

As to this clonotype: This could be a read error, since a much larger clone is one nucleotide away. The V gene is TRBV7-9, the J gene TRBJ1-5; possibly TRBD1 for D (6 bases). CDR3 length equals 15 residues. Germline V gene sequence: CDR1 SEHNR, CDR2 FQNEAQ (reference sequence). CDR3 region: CANSSGQIRDQPQHF. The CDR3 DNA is TGTGCCAACAGCTCCGGACAGATTCGGGATCAGCCCCAGCATTTT.

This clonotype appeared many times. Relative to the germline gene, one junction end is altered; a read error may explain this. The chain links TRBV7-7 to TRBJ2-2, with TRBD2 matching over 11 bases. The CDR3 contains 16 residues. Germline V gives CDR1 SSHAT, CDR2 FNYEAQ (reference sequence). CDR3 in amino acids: CASSFGLAGNTGELFF. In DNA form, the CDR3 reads TGTGCTAGCAGCTTCGGACTAGCGGGGAACACCGGGGAGCTGTTTTTT.

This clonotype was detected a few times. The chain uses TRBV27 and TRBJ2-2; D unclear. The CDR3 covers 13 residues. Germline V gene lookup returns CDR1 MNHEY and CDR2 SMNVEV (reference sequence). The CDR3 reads CATANLMPGELFF. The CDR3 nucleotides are TGTGCGACGGCCAATTTGATGCCCGGGGAGCTGTTTTTT.

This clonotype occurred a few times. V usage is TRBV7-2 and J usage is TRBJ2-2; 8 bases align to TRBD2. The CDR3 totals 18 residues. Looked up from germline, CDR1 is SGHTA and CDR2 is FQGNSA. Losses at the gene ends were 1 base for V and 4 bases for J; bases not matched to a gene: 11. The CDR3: CASSLDLYREGPTGELFF. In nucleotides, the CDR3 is TGTGCCAGCAGCTTAGACCTTTATCGGGAGGGCCCCACCGGGGAGCTGTTTTTT.

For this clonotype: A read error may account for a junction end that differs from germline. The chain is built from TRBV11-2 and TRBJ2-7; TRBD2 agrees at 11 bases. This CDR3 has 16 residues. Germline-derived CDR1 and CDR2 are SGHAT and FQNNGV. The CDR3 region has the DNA TGCGCCAGCAGCGTGCTAGCGGGAGGCCTCTCCTACGAGCAGTACTTC. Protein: CASSVLAGGLSYEQYF.

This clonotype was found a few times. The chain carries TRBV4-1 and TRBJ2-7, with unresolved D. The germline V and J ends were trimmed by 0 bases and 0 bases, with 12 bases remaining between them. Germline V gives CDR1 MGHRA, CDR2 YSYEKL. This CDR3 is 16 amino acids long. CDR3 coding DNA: TGCGCCAGCAGCCAAGAGGGATACGGTAGCTCCTACGAGCAGTACTTC. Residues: CASSQEGYGSSYEQYF.

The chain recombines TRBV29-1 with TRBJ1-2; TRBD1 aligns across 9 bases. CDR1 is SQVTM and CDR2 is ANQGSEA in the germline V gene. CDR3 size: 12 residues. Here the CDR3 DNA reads TGCAGTTTTGGGACAGGGAGCTATGGCTACACCTTC. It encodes CSFGTGSYGYTF.

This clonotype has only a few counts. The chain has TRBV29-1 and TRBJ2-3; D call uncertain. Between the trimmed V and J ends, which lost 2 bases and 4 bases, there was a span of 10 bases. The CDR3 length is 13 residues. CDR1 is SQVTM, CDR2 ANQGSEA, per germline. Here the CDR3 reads CSVEHYFSDTQYF. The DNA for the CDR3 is TGCAGCGTTGAACACTATTTCTCAGATACGCAGTATTTT.

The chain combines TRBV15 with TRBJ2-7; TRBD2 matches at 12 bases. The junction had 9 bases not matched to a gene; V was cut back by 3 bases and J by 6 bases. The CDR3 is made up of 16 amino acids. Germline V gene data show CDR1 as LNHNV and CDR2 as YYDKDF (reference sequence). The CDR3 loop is CATSSLGLAGLGEQYF. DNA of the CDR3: TGTGCCACCAGCAGTTTAGGACTAGCGGGACTGGGCGAGCAGTACTTC.

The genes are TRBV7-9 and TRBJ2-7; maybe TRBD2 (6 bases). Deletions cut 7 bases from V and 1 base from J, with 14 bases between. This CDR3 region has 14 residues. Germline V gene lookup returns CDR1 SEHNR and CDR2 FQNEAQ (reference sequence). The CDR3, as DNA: TGTGCCAGCAAGGACTATAGGGAGTCCTACGAGCAGTACTTC. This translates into CASKDYRESYEQYF.

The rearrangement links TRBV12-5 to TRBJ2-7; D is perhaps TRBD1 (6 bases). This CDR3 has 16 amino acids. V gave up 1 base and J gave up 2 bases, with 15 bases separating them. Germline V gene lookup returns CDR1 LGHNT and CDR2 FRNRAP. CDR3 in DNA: TGTGCTAGTGGTTTGGCTCCCGGGACACGGACCTACGAGCAGTACTTC. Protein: CASGLAPGTRTYEQYF.

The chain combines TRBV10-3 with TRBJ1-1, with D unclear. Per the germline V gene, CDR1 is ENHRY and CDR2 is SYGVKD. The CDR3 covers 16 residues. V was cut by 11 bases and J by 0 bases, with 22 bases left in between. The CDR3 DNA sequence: TGTGCCCCGGAAGACTCATTTTCCCCTATGAACACTGAAGCTTTCTTT. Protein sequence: CAPEDSFSPMNTEAFF.

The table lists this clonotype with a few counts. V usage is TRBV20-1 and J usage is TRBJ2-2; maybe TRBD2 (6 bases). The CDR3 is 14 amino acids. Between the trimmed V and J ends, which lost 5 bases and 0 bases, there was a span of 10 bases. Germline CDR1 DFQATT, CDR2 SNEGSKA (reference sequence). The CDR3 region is CSASRDSNTGELFF. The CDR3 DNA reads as TGCAGTGCTTCCCGGGACTCGAACACCGGGGAGCTGTTTTTT.

The CDR3: CASSSNRTQETQYF. As DNA, the CDR3 is TGTGCCAGCAGCTCTAACAGGACCCAAGAGACCCAGTACTTC. V usage is TRBV7-9 and J usage is TRBJ2-5; D might be TRBD1 (5 bases). The length of the CDR3 is 14 residues. Germline CDR1 reads SEHNR; CDR2 reads FQNEAQ (reference sequence). Trimming left V 4 bases short and J 1 base short, with 10 bases between.

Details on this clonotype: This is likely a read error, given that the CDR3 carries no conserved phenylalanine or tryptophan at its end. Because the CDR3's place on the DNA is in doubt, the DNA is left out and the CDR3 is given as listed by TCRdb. The CDR3 reads CSVRHNRDS. The gene calls are TRBV29-1 and TRBJ2-7; TRBD1 is taken as the D call from the table, unchecked against the DNA. Germline-derived CDR1 and CDR2 are SQVTM and ANQGSEA. From its first to its last residue, the CDR3 has 9 amino acids.

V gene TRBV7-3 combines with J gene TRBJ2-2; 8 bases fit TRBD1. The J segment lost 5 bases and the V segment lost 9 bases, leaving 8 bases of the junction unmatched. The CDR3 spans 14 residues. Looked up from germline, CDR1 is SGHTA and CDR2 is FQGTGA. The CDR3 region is CASSTQGGTGELFF. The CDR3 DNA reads TGTGCCAGTAGTACACAGGGGGGTACCGGGGAGCTGTTTTTT.

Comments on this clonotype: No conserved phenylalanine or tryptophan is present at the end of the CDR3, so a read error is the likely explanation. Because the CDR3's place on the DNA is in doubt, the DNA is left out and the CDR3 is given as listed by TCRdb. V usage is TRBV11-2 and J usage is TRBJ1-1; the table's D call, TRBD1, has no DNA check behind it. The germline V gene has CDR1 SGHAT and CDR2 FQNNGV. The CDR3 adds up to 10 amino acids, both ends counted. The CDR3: CASRRPGTHS.

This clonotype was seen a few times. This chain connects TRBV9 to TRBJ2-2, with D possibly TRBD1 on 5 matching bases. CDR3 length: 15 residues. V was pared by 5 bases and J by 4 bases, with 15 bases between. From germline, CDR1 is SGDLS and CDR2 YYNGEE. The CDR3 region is CASSWGDRVTGELFF. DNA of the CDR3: TGTGCCAGCAGTTGGGGTGACAGAGTCACCGGGGAGCTGTTTTTT.